Listed below are T cell receptor beta chains from one sample, sequenced in a study of T cell responses to AZD1222 COVID-19 vaccine. Generated by immunoSEQ multiplex PCR, the TCRdb table keeps only in-frame clones and is missing some. This sample has around 150,000 clones, with 90% found just once. This specimen consisted of peripheral blood, obtained on day 0 of AZD1222 vaccination. The source of these receptors is an adult in good health. CDR3s include the opening cysteine and the closing phenylalanine or tryptophan. D genes are given only for firm matches.

V: TRBV4-1
D: NA
CDR3: CASSLTGSYSYEQYF

V: TRBV6-1
D: NA
CDR3: CASSELGVQYF

V: TRBV3-1/TRBV3-2
D: TRBD1
CDR3: CASSQDTRGRTGELFF

V: TRBV25-1
D: NA
CDR3: CASSELETQYF

V: TRBV30
D: NA
CDR3: CAWSRAATNEKLFF

V: TRBV4-2
D: TRBD2
CDR3: CASSPSGGSTDTQYF

V: TRBV13
D: NA
CDR3: CASSQRGSHEAFF

V: TRBV19
D: NA
CDR3: CASSIDFNQPQHF

V: TRBV7-8
D: TRBD1
CDR3: CASSLGQAEAFF

V: TRBV7-9
D: TRBD1
CDR3: CASSPRGTENYGYTF

V: TRBV4-2
D: NA
CDR3: CASSQVGATPEQFF

V: TRBV13
D: NA
CDR3: CASSLEADRDGYTF

V: TRBV7-6
D: NA
CDR3: CASSLAQFLESDTQYF

V: TRBV5-1
D: NA
CDR3: CASSLGRGHLYEQYF

V: TRBV7-9
D: TRBD1
CDR3: CASSSGAGGLEKLFF

V: TRBV11-2
D: NA
CDR3: CASSSVRQTNGYTF

V: TRBV9
D: NA
CDR3: CASSALGRVPLHGHTDTQYF

V: TRBV6-5
D: NA
CDR3: CASTPSAGNTIYF

V: TRBV9
D: NA
CDR3: CASSVAVNGNYGYTF

V: TRBV7-9
D: NA
CDR3: CASADGSFNEQFF

V: TRBV6-5
D: NA
CDR3: CASTGTTVNTGELFF

V: TRBV7-9
D: NA
CDR3: CASSVAANYGYTF

V: TRBV5-6
D: NA
CDR3: CASSPGRENTGELFF

V: TRBV4-1
D: TRBD2
CDR3: CASSQGAGTSGGYTQYF

V: TRBV12-3/TRBV12-4
D: NA
CDR3: CASSFNADTEAFF

V: TRBV5-1
D: TRBD1
CDR3: CASSFVTGGAGELFF

V: TRBV12-5
D: TRBD1
CDR3: CASGTGALTEAFF

V: TRBV19
D: NA
CDR3: CASSIDLSGVGTEAFF

V: TRBV18
D: TRBD1
CDR3: CASSLGQGATEAFF

V: TRBV11-3
D: TRBD2
CDR3: CASSLVAGAGEQYF

V: TRBV9
D: NA
CDR3: CASNEGSGPANEQFF

V: TRBV10-3
D: NA
CDR3: CAISDQAYEQYF

V: TRBV5-6
D: NA
CDR3: CASTQKVRNEQFF

V: TRBV5-6
D: NA
CDR3: CASSNDRRETQYF

V: TRBV7-9
D: TRBD2
CDR3: CATPQTTSGRAAGTDTQYF

V: TRBV3-1/TRBV3-2
D: NA
CDR3: CASSQVQGLNTEAFF

V: TRBV6-5
D: NA
CDR3: CASSYSATEGNEQFF